These 23 T cell receptor beta chains originate from one sample sequenced in a study of blood T cell repertoires in COVID-19. Clones were read by immunoSEQ multiplex PCR, and TCRdb kept only the in-frame ones, dropping some. The sample has about 430,000 clones; roughly 90% are singletons. Sequenced: PBMCs or T cells enriched from blood (not recorded which). These receptors were taken from a woman under 30 who had been exposed to COVID-19.

As to this clone: The junction departs from the called germline gene at one end, perhaps through a read error. The CDR3 DNA follows: TGTGCCAGCTGCTTGGGGGGGGGAGGCACAGATACGCAGTATTTT. Its translation is CASCLGGGGTDTQYF. V usage is TRBV7-2 and J usage is TRBJ2-3; 7 nucleotides agree with TRBD2. The CDR3 sequence is 15 residues long. From germline, CDR1 is SGHTA and CDR2 FQGNSA.

The chain employs TRBV15 and TRBJ1-2, with TRBD1 matching over 8 bases. The CDR3 length is 17 residues. V dropped 0 bases and J dropped 1; count of bases not matched to a gene: 7. CDR1 LNHNV and CDR2 YYDKDF come from the germline V gene (reference sequence). CDR3 nucleotides: TGTGCCACCAGCAGAGATCTCGCGACAGGGGATAACTATGGCTACACCTTC. Amino acids: CATSRDLATGDNYGYTF.

This chain uses TRBV5-6 with TRBJ1-3; D is ambiguous. Germline CDR1 SGHDT, CDR2 YYEEEE. V lost 1 base and J lost 0, with 8 bases in between. CDR3 length equals 15 residues. As DNA, the CDR3 is TGTGCCAGCAGCTTGAGACTATCCTCTGGAAACACCATATATTTT. Its protein is CASSLRLSSGNTIYF.

The gene calls are TRBV6-5 and TRBJ1-1, with D perhaps matching TRBD1 (6 bases). The CDR3 length is 14 residues. CDR1 MNHEY and CDR2 SVGAGI come from the germline V gene. Trimming took 2 bases from V and 6 from J, leaving 13 bases between them. The CDR3, as DNA: TGTGCCAGCAGTTACCCAGGGGTGGGACCTGAAGCTTTCTTT. Translation gives CASSYPGVGPEAFF.

The sample holds a few counts of this clone. The V gene is TRBV24-1, the J gene TRBJ2-1; 13 bases are a match to TRBD2. Germline V gene lookup returns CDR1 KGHDR and CDR2 SFDVKD. The CDR3 runs 18 residues. V dropped 4 bases and J dropped 3; count of bases not matched to a gene: 8. CDR3 DNA sequence: TGTGCCACCAGTGACCCACGGGGACTAGCGGGGATCTACAATGAGCAGTTCTTC. Its translation is CATSDPRGLAGIYNEQFF.

Details on this clone: This sample also contains other DNA sequences that code for the same CDR3. This chain joins TRBV6-1 and TRBJ1-6; D may be TRBD1 (6 bases). CDR1 and CDR2 from the germline V gene are MNHNS and SASEGT. V shed 4 bases and J shed 0 bases, with 10 bases lying between them. The CDR3 spans 16 residues. The CDR3 is CASSVDSFSYNSPLHF. CDR3 sequence (DNA): TGTGCCAGCAGTGTGGACAGCTTCTCCTATAATTCACCCCTCCACTTT.

The gene calls are TRBV7-2 and TRBJ2-2; tentative D call: TRBD2 (7 bases). Deletions cut 10 bases from V and 5 bases from J, with 20 bases between. The CDR3 totals 15 residues. From germline, CDR1 is SGHTA and CDR2 FQGNSA. The CDR3 nucleotides are TGTGCCATCGCCCGCGTGGGGGGGGCAACCGGGGAGCTGTTTTTT. Translated: CAIARVGGATGELFF.

V usage is TRBV10-1 and J usage is TRBJ1-2, with a weak D call TRBD1 (6 bases). The germline gives CDR1 WNHNN, CDR2 SYGVQD (reference sequence). Deletions cut 3 bases from V and 8 bases from J, with 22 bases between. The length of the CDR3 is 16 residues. CDR3: CASSDWDTTVEVGYTF. In nucleotides, the CDR3 is TGCGCCAGCAGTGATTGGGACACCACGGTCGAAGTGGGCTACACCTTC.

The V and J genes are TRBV7-9 and TRBJ1-6; no clear D. This CDR3 is built from 13 residues. The germline V and J ends were trimmed by 4 bases and 5 bases, with 6 bases remaining between them. The germline gives CDR1 SEHNR, CDR2 FQNEAQ (reference sequence). The CDR3 DNA sequence: TGTGCCAGCAGCTCTCTTGATAATTCACCCCTCCACTTT. Protein sequence: CASSSLDNSPLHF.

The rearrangement joins TRBV7-3 to TRBJ2-3, with D possibly TRBD1 on 6 matching bases. Trimming shortened V by 5 bases and J by 1 base, and 13 bases separated the two germline ends. CDR1 is SGHTA, CDR2 FQGTGA, per germline. This CDR3 comprises 15 residues. The chain's CDR3 is CASSLGTLGTDTQYF. Here the CDR3 DNA reads TGTGCCAGCAGCCTCGGGACACTGGGCACAGATACGCAGTATTTT.

The chain links TRBV29-1 to TRBJ1-1; TRBD1 is a possible D gene (5 bases). The length of the CDR3 is 20 residues. Between the trimmed V and J ends, which lost 3 bases and 4 bases, there was a span of 33 bases. The germline gives CDR1 SQVTM, CDR2 ANQGSEA. This chain's CDR3 is CSVEGRIGWFEGREGTEAFF. The DNA of the CDR3 is TGCAGCGTTGAGGGGCGCATTGGGTGGTTTGAAGGGAGGGAGGGCACTGAAGCTTTCTTT.

The gene calls are TRBV7-2 and TRBJ2-7, with D perhaps TRBD1 (6 bases). The CDR3 is 14 residues long. V was trimmed by 1 base and J by 2 bases, leaving 9 bases between them. Germline V lookup: CDR1 SGHTA, CDR2 FQGNSA. In nucleotides, the CDR3 is TGTGCCAGCAGCTTAGGGACAGAAGCCTACGAGCAGTACTTC. It specifies CASSLGTEAYEQYF.

J is TRBJ1-2 and V is TRBV18; D is undetermined. Trimming removed 2 bases at V and 5 bases at J, with 9 bases between. The CDR3 spans 13 residues. Germline CDR1 reads KGHSH; CDR2 reads LQKENI. The CDR3 reads CASSPLREYGYTF. The DNA for the CDR3 is TGTGCCAGCTCACCATTACGGGAATATGGCTACACCTTC.

The V and J genes are TRBV5-1 and TRBJ2-1; TRBD2 matches 14 bases. CDR3 length equals 16 residues. Germline V gene sequence: CDR1 SGHRS, CDR2 YFSETQ. V lost 1 base and J lost 8; bases outside the gene matches: 5. The CDR3 DNA reads TGCGCCAGCAGCTTGAGACTAGCGGGGGGGCCCCATGAGCAGTTCTTC. Translation gives CASSLRLAGGPHEQFF.

The chain has TRBV9 and TRBJ2-7; 9 bases line up with TRBD1. This CDR3 contains 15 residues. Germline values: CDR1 SGDLS, CDR2 YYNGEE. V lost 4 bases, J lost 5 bases, and 10 bases stayed unmatched. For the CDR3, the DNA is TGTGCCAGCAGCTTGGGACAGGGCCGGTCGGACGAGCAGTACTTC. It yields the protein CASSLGQGRSDEQYF.

The V and J genes are TRBV19 and TRBJ2-2, with a weak D call TRBD2 (6 bases). CDR3 length: 17 amino acids. V was pared by 0 bases and J by 7 bases, with 18 bases between. Looked up from germline, CDR1 is LNHDA and CDR2 is SQIVND (reference sequence). The CDR3 DNA follows: TGTGCCAGTAGTATAGAACACCCGCGGGGACGCGACGGGGAGCTGTTTTTT. Amino acid sequence: CASSIEHPRGRDGELFF.

This sequence joins TRBV10-3 and TRBJ2-7; weak D call: TRBD2 (5 bases). Germline values: CDR1 ENHRY, CDR2 SYGVKD. Deletions cut 6 bases from V and 4 bases from J, with 7 bases between. The CDR3 is 11 amino acids. The chain's CDR3 is CAIRGGYEQYF. Written as DNA, the CDR3 is TGTGCCATCAGAGGAGGTTACGAGCAGTACTTC.

V and J are TRBV28 and TRBJ1-1; no definite D call. V was pared by 7 bases and J by 8 bases, with 11 bases between. Germline V lookup: CDR1 MDHEN, CDR2 SYDVKM. CDR3 length equals 11 residues. CDR3 region: CASTTQTEAFF. The CDR3 nucleotides read TGTGCCAGCACCACACAGACAGAAGCTTTCTTT.

This chain connects TRBV10-1 to TRBJ2-1, with 8 nucleotides matching TRBD2. This CDR3 is 15 amino acids long. J lost 3 bases, V lost 8 bases, and 9 bases had no gene match. Germline loops: CDR1 WNHNN, CDR2 SYGVQD (reference sequence). CDR3 sequence reads: CASSRTSQDYNEQFF. The CDR3, as DNA: TGCGCCAGCTCCAGGACTAGCCAGGACTACAATGAGCAGTTCTTC.

The rearrangement uses TRBV7-9 and TRBJ2-7, with D perhaps TRBD2 (7 bases). The CDR3 is made up of 13 amino acids. V was shortened by 7 bases and J by 7 bases, with 17 bases between the two germline ends. Germline V gene sequence: CDR1 SEHNR, CDR2 FQNEAQ (reference sequence). The CDR3 is CASNFGGREEQYF. In DNA, the CDR3 is TGTGCCAGCAACTTCGGGGGGCGCGAGGAGCAGTACTTC.

Comment on this clone: Distinct nucleotide sequences in the sample also encode this CDR3. This rearrangement joins TRBV2 to TRBJ2-7, with D tentatively TRBD1 (5 bases). This CDR3 spans 12 amino acids. V was cut by 3 bases and J by 4 bases, with 7 bases left in between. The germline CDR1 and CDR2 sequences are SNHLY and FYNNEI. CDR3 loop: CASSDQGYEQYF. The CDR3 coding sequence is TGTGCCAGCAGTGATCAGGGTTACGAGCAGTACTTC.

Only a few counts were recorded for this clone. V is TRBV7-2 and J is TRBJ2-3; D call uncertain. The germline CDR1 and CDR2 sequences are SGHTA and FQGNSA. The CDR3 spans 15 residues. The V gene lost 5 bases and the J gene lost 2 bases, with 14 bases spanning the gap. The chain's CDR3 is CASSQSLVNTDTQYF. In DNA form, the CDR3 reads TGTGCCAGCAGCCAAAGCTTGGTCAACACAGATACGCAGTATTTT.

This clone has a handful of counts. V gene TRBV5-8 combines with J gene TRBJ1-2; no definite D call. Germline V CDR1 and CDR2: SGHTS, YDEGEE. V was trimmed by 0 bases and J by 4 bases, leaving 7 bases between them. There are 13 residues in the CDR3. CDR3: CASSLGGSYGYTF. In nucleotides, the CDR3 is TGTGCCAGCAGCTTGGGAGGGAGCTATGGCTACACCTTC.